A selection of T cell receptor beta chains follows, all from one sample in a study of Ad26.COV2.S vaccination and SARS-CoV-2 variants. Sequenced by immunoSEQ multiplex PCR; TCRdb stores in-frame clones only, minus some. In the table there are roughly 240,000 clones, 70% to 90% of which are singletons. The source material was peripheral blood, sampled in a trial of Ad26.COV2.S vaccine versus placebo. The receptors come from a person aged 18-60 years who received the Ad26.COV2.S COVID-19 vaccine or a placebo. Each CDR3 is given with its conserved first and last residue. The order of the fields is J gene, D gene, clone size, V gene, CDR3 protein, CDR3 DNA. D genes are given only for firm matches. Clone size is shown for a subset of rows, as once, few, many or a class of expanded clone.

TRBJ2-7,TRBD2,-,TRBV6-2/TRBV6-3,CASSPPSGTYEQYF,TGTGCCAGCAGTCCCCCCAGCGGGACCTACGAGCAGTACTTC
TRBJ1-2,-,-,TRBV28,CASSPGLGRVYGYTF,TGTGCCAGCAGCCCCGGGCTTGGGCGGGTCTATGGCTACACCTTC
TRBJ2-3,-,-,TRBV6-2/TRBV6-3,CASSSSGGGADTQYF,TGTGCCAGCAGTTCCTCAGGAGGGGGGGCAGATACGCAGTATTTT
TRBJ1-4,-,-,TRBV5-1,CASSSGRENEKLFF,TGCGCCAGCAGTTCGGGCAGGGAGAATGAAAAACTGTTTTTT
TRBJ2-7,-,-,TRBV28,CASSLLDLKGYEQYF,TGTGCCAGCAGTTTATTGGACTTAAAGGGCTACGAGCAGTACTTC
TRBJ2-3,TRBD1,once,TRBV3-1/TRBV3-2,CASSRPGQATDTQYF,TGTGCCAGCAGCCGACCGGGACAGGCCACAGATACGCAGTATTTT
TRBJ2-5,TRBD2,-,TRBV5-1,CASSPWTSGGKGQETQYF,TGCGCCAGCAGCCCATGGACTAGCGGGGGGAAGGGTCAAGAGACCCAGTACTTC
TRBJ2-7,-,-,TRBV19,CASSIARDTTYEQYF,TGTGCCAGTAGTATAGCAAGGGACACCACCTACGAGCAGTACTTC
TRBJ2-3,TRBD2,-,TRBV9,CASSVLASGASTDTQYF,TGTGCCAGCAGCGTTTTAGCTAGCGGGGCTAGCACAGATACGCAGTATTTT
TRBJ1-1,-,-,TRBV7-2,CASSLGQPPTQAFF,TGTGCCAGCAGCCTCGGACAGCCCCCCACCCAGGCTTTCTTT
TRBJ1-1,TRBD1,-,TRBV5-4,CASSWGDRGPNTEAFF,TGTGCCAGCAGCTGGGGGGACAGGGGGCCCAACACTGAAGCTTTCTTT
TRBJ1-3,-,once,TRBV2,CASSTNTIYF,TGTGCCAGCAGCACAAACACCATATATTTT
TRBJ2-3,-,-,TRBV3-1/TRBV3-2,CASSQEVDVESSDTQYF,TGTGCCAGCAGCCAAGAGGTGGACGTCGAAAGTTCAGATACGCAGTATTTT
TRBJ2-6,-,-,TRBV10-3,CAGSTGAAGANVLTF,TGTGCCGGCAGCACTGGAGCAGCTGGGGCCAACGTCCTGACTTTC
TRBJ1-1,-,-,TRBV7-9,CASSLSGGTEAFF,TGTGCCAGCAGCTTGTCGGGGGGCACTGAAGCTTTCTTT
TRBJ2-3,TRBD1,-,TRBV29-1,CSVGGQSTDTQYF,TGCAGCGTTGGGGGACAGAGCACAGATACGCAGTATTTT
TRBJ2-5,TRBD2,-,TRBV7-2,CASSQGLAGETQYF,TGTGCCAGCAGCCAGGGACTAGCTGGGGAGACCCAGTACTTC
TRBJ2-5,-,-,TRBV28,CASSYSGTQYGTQYF,TGTGCCAGCAGTTACTCCGGGACGCAATACGGGACCCAGTACTTC
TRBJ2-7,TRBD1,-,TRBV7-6,CASSLSGTGPGEQYF,TGTGCCAGCAGCTTGTCCGGGACAGGGCCAGGGGAGCAGTACTTC
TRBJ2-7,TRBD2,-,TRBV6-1,CASSGLFTSGIAYEQYF,TGTGCCAGCAGTGGCCTTTTTACTAGCGGGATAGCCTACGAGCAGTACTTC
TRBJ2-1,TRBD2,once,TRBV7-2,CASSDITSGGSYNEQFF,TGTGCCAGCAGCGATATAACTAGCGGGGGATCCTACAATGAGCAGTTCTTC
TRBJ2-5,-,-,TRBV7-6,CASSLGPNNIKETQYF,TGTGCCAGCAGCTTAGGGCCGAACAACATCAAAGAGACCCAGTACTTC
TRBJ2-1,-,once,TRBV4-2,CASSQEGLLDNEQFF,TGTGCCAGCAGCCAAGAAGGGCTATTGGACAATGAGCAGTTCTTC
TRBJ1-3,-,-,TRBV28,CASSFSGFSGNTIYF,TGTGCCAGCAGTTTTTCGGGCTTCTCTGGAAACACCATATATTTT
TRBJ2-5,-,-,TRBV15,CATDRGPGETQYF,TGTGCCACCGACCGGGGGCCCGGAGAGACCCAGTACTTC
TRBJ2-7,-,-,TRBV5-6,CASLMGGGGSYEQYF,TGTGCCAGCCTAATGGGGGGCGGCGGCTCCTACGAGCAGTACTTC
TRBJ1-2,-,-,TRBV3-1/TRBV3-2,CASSQGLEGYTF,TGTGCCAGCAGCCAAGGTCTTGAGGGCTACACCTTC
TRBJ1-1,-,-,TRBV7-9,CASSLGRVSEAFF,TGTGCCAGCAGCTTAGGGCGGGTTTCTGAAGCTTTCTTT
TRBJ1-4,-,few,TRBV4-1,CASRGTNEKLFF,TGCGCCAGCAGGGGGACCAATGAAAAACTGTTTTTT
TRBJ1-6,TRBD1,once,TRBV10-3,CAIGTGASYNSPLHF,TGTGCCATCGGGACAGGGGCCTCCTATAATTCACCCCTCCACTTT
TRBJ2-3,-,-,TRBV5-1,CASSSRGGPTDTQYF,TGCGCCAGCAGCTCCCGTGGGGGGCCCACAGATACGCAGTATTTT
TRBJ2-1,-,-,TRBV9,CASSVPSHQLRWSYNGQFF,TGTGCCAGCAGCGTACCTTCCCATCAACTCCGGTGGTCCTACAATGGGCAGTTCTTC
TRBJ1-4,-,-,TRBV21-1,CASSQGTEGEKLFF,TGTGCCAGCAGCCAGGGGACAGAAGGGGAAAAACTGTTTTTT
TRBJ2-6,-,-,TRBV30,CACQGSGANVLTF,TGTGCCTGCCAGGGCTCTGGGGCCAACGTCCTGACTTTC
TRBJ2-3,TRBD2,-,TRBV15,CATSRGAPAASGLDTQYF,TGTGCCACCAGCAGAGGTGCACCCGCGGCTAGCGGGTTAGATACGCAGTATTTT
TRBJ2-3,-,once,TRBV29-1,CSVTRQFGGADTQYF,TGCAGCGTGACCCGCCAGTTTGGGGGCGCAGATACGCAGTATTTT
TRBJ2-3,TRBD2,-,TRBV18,CASSPPGLAGVGTDTQYF,TGTGCCAGCTCACCACCTGGACTAGCGGGAGTTGGCACAGATACGCAGTATTTT
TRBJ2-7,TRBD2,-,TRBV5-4,CASSLAGNIHEQYF,TGTGCCAGCAGCTTAGCGGGGAATATCCACGAGCAGTACTTC
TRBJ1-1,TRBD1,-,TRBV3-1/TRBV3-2,CASSPGTGFLTFF,TGTGCCAGCAGTCCCGGGACAGGTTTCTTGACTTTCTTT
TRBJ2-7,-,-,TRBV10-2,CASSESYRARNEQYF,TGCGCCAGCAGTGAGTCGTACAGGGCGAGAAACGAGCAGTACTTC
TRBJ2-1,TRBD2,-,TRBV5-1,CASSLIAGANNEQFF,TGCGCCAGCAGCTTGATAGCGGGGGCCAACAATGAGCAGTTCTTC
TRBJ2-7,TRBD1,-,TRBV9,CASSRGQGYSYEQYF,TGTGCCAGCAGCCGAGGACAGGGCTACTCCTACGAGCAGTACTTC
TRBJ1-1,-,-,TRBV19,CATKGMAENTEAFF,TGTGCCACAAAAGGAATGGCAGAGAACACTGAAGCTTTCTTT
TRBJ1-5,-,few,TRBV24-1,CATSEPGAGQPQHF,TGTGCCACCTCCGAGCCGGGGGCAGGGCAGCCCCAGCATTTT
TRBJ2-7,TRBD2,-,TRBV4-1,CASSQEATRGDYEQYF,TGCGCCAGCAGCCAAGAAGCGACCCGGGGGGACTACGAGCAGTACTTC
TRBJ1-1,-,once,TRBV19,CASTSRQLNTEAFF,TGTGCCAGTACCTCAAGGCAGCTTAACACTGAAGCTTTCTTT
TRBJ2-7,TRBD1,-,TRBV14,CASSQAGQGEEQYF,TGTGCCAGCAGCCAAGCTGGACAGGGGGAGGAGCAGTACTTC
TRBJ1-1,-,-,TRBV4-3,CASSQRLNTEAFF,TGCGCCAGCAGCCAGAGACTGAACACTGAAGCTTTCTTT
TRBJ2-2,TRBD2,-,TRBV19,CASSTRSGGANTGELFF,TGTGCCAGTAGTACCCGTAGCGGGGGGGCGAACACCGGGGAGCTGTTTTTT
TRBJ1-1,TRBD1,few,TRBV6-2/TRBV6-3,CASSQQGRNTEAFF,TGTGCCAGCAGTCAACAGGGGAGAAACACTGAAGCTTTCTTT
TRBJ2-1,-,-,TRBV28,CASSRQGDNEQFF,TGTGCCAGCAGTCGCCAGGGTGACAATGAGCAGTTCTTC
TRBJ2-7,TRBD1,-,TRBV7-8,CASSQPGQGTPYEQYF,TGTGCCAGCAGCCAGCCCGGACAGGGGACCCCCTACGAGCAGTACTTC
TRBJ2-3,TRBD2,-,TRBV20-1,CSASLLAGAADTQYF,TGCAGTGCTAGTCTTCTAGCGGGGGCCGCAGATACGCAGTATTTT
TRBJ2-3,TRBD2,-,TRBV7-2,CASSLAGAPGDTQYF,TGTGCCAGCAGCCTAGCGGGGGCACCCGGGGATACGCAGTATTTT
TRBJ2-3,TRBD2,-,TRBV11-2,CASSPAGGGTDTQYF,TGTGCCAGCAGCCCAGCGGGAGGCGGAACAGATACGCAGTATTTT
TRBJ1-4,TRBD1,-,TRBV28,CASSLPAGQVGSSFNEKLFF,TGTGCCAGCAGTTTACCAGCCGGACAGGTTGGGAGTAGTTTTAATGAAAAACTGTTTTTT